The 10 T cell receptor beta chains given below trace back to one sample, sequenced in a study of Tregs in tolerant kidney transplant recipients. Libraries were prepared by immunoSEQ multiplex PCR; TCRdb keeps only in-frame clonotypes and omits some of them. The sample has 25,000 to 35,000 clones. The material sequenced was CD8+ T cells from blood, taken before the transplant. Every receptor here comes from a human donor who received a combined kidney and bone marrow transplant.

On this clone: The read stops 3 residues short of the end of the CDR3; the missing end is completed from the germline J gene. This rearrangement joins TRBV19 to TRBJ1-2; TRBD1 is a possible D gene (6 bases). In germline, CDR1 is LNHDA, CDR2 SQIVND (reference sequence). The CDR3 is 15 residues long. V lost 5 bases and J lost 5, with 18 bases in between. CDR3 loop: CASSPLSDSYYGYTF. CDR3 DNA (partial): TGTGCCAGTAGTCCCCTGTCGGACAGTTATTATGGC.

The CDR3 region is CASSPGRGRNEQFF. The CDR3 bases that were read are TGTGCCAGCTCACCAGGGAGGGGCAGGAATGAG. V usage is TRBV18 and J usage is TRBJ2-1; 7 nucleotides line up with TRBD2. The sequence runs out 3 residues before the end of the CDR3; the remainder is reconstructed from the germline J gene. Germline V lookup: CDR1 KGHSH, CDR2 LQKENI. The junction had 5 bases not matched to a gene; V was cut back by 2 bases and J by 7 bases. The CDR3 runs 14 residues.

With regard to this clone: The read gets to within 3 residues of the CDR3 end, and the germline J gene fills in the rest. The V call is TRBV19, the J call TRBJ2-7; 10 bases align to TRBD1. Germline loops: CDR1 LNHDA, CDR2 SQIVND (reference sequence). The CDR3 length is 14 residues. V lost 7 bases, J lost 1 base, and 4 bases stayed unmatched. CDR3 loop: CASKTGQGSYEQYF. The sequenced CDR3 bases are TGTGCCAGTAAAACGGGACAGGGGTCCTACGAG.

About this clone: The CDR3 is cut off 3 residues early in the read; its end comes from the germline J gene. V usage is TRBV5-6 and J usage is TRBJ2-1; a weak D match, TRBD1 (5 bases). The V gene's germline CDR1 is SGHDT and CDR2 YYEEEE. Between the trimmed V and J ends, which lost 3 bases and 4 bases, there was a span of 11 bases. The CDR3 is 14 residues long. CDR3 in amino acids: CASSSAGSYNEQFF. The sequenced part of the CDR3 DNA is TGTGCCAGCAGCTCGGCAGGGTCTTACAATGAG.

About this clone itself: The read terminates 3 residues ahead of where the CDR3 ends, so the germline J gene completes it. V gene TRBV7-2 combines with J gene TRBJ1-4, with TRBD1 matching over 10 bases. This CDR3 has 15 residues. The V gene's germline CDR1 is SGHTA and CDR2 FQGNSA. The CDR3 protein is CASSYGTGATWKLFF. Partial CDR3 DNA: TGTGCCAGCAGCTACGGGACAGGGGCGACGTGGAAA.

Turning to this clone: The CDR3 end lies 3 residues beyond the end of the read and is filled in from the germline J gene. This chain connects TRBV20-1 to TRBJ2-2; maybe TRBD1 (6 bases). Germline CDR1 reads DFQATT; CDR2 reads SNEGSKA (reference sequence). V lost 0 bases, J lost 5 bases, and 13 bases lay in between. The CDR3 is 15 residues long. CDR3 DNA, as far as it was read: TGCAGTGCTAGAGATCGGCACAGGGCAACCGGGGAG. Translating it yields CSARDRHRATGE. The full CDR3 reads CSARDRHRATGELFF.

On this clone: The CDR3 end is not reached by the read, which stops 3 residues before it; the germline J gene fills it in. The V call is TRBV7-9, the J call TRBJ2-7; 10 bases fit TRBD2. V trimming: 5 bases; J trimming: 4 bases; junction bases outside the gene matches: 5. The CDR3 consists of 14 residues. Looked up from germline, CDR1 is SEHNR and CDR2 is FQNEAQ (reference sequence). The CDR3 loop reads CASSPPSGRYEQYF. CDR3 DNA, as far as it was read: TGTGCCAGCAGCCCCCCTAGCGGGAGATACGAG.

A note on this clone: With the read ending 3 residues before the CDR3 end, the germline J gene is used to fill in that end. The V call is TRBV7-6, the J call TRBJ2-2, with TRBD2 identical over 12 bases. Germline trimming cut 2 bases from V and 7 bases from J; bases unmatched to any gene: 5. Germline V CDR1 and CDR2: SGHVS, FNYEAQ. CDR3 length: 16 amino acids. CDR3 DNA, as far as it was read: TGTGCCAGCAGCTTACCTAGCGGGAGGGCGAACGGGGAG. It specifies CASSLPSGRANGE. The full CDR3 protein reads CASSLPSGRANGELFF.

Comments on this clone: The read terminates 3 residues before the CDR3 end, so the remaining end is supplied by the germline J gene. J is TRBJ2-1 and V is TRBV23-1; D is possibly TRBD1 or TRBD2 (5 bases each). TRBV23-1 is assigned to the ORF class and has an uncertain function. V lost 4 bases, J lost 0 bases, and 16 bases lay in between. This CDR3 spans 17 amino acids. The CDR3 sequence is CASSPPRGESSYNEQFF. The sequenced CDR3 bases are TGCGCCAGCAGTCCTCCGAGGGGAGAAAGCTCCTACAATGAG.

In the case of this clone: The sequence runs out 3 residues before the end of the CDR3; the remainder is reconstructed from the germline J gene. The chain has TRBV19 and TRBJ2-7; D gene unclear. CDR1 and CDR2 from the germline V gene are LNHDA and SQIVND (reference sequence). This CDR3 comprises 11 residues. Trimming took off 10 bases at V and 6 bases at J, with 13 bases between the two ends. The DNA read from the CDR3 is TGTGCCACCTATTTCGTCGGCGAG. It specifies CATYFVGE. The CDR3 as a whole reads CATYFVGEQYF. Using reference TRBV19 and TRBJ2-7 for the parts outside the CDR3, the full variable domain is DGGITQSPKYLFRKEGQNVTLSCEQNLNHDAMYWYRQDPGQGLRLIYYSQIVNDFQKGDIAEGYSVSREKKESFPLTVTSAQKNPTAFYLCATYFVGEQYFGPGTRLTVT.